The 25 T cell receptor beta chains listed next were all sequenced from one sample in a study of T-cell reconstitution after alpha-beta-depleted transplantation in children. The TCRbeta library was prepared with unique molecular identifiers. TCRdb passed the PCR reads through MiXCR, listing each CDR3 protein once. The sample lists some 350,000 distinct CDR3 sequences; about a tenth were seen once. This sample comprised PBMCs from the stem cell graft donor, obtained from the stem cell graft. Receptors were obtained from a human donor who donated a stem cell graft to a child with acute lymphoblastic leukemia.

This chain connects TRBV28 to TRBJ2-1, with TRBD2 matching 7 bases. Germline CDR1 and CDR2: MDHEN and SYDVKM. The CDR3 runs 16 residues. The V segment lost 4 bases and the J segment 1 base; nucleotides outside the gene matches: 7. Here the CDR3 reads CASSYPRAGSYNEQFF. The CDR3 nucleotides are TGTGCCAGCAGTTACCCAAGAGCGGGATCCTACAATGAGCAGTTCTTC.

This chain links TRBV11-3 with TRBJ2-1; no firm D call. The CDR3 covers 15 residues. The V end lost 3 bases, the J end lost 8 bases, and 17 bases lay between the germline ends. Germline CDR1 SGHNT, CDR2 YENEEA. Here the CDR3 reads CASSLVLVSLDEQFF. In nucleotides, the CDR3 is TGTGCCAGCAGCTTGGTTCTGGTGAGCCTGGATGAGCAGTTCTTC.

This clonotype occurred many times. J is TRBJ2-3 and V is TRBV4-1; TRBD2 agrees at 12 bases. Looked up from germline, CDR1 is MGHRA and CDR2 is YSYEKL. Unmatched junction bases numbered 15, after V lost 0 bases and J lost 5 bases. The CDR3 spans 20 residues. CDR3 residues: CASSQETLAGGPSTLDTQYF. As DNA, the CDR3 is TGCGCCAGCAGCCAAGAGACCCTAGCGGGAGGGCCTTCTACCCTAGATACGCAGTATTTT.

The rearrangement uses TRBV6-8 and TRBJ2-5; TRBD1 agrees at 7 bases. After removal of 8 bases from V and 2 bases from J, the junction contained 8 bases not matched to a gene. This CDR3 contains 14 residues. Germline V gene lookup returns CDR1 MNHGY and CDR2 SAAAGT. The CDR3: CASAYRGLQETQYF. CDR3 nucleotide sequence: TGTGCCAGCGCCTACAGGGGTCTACAAGAGACCCAGTACTTC.

This clonotype has more than one count but fewer than ten. The V and J genes are TRBV6-1 and TRBJ1-1; 9 nucleotides agree with TRBD1. The germline V gene has CDR1 MNHNS and CDR2 SASEGT. Trimming at V came to 4 bases and at J to 4 bases, leaving 4 bases not matched to a gene. The CDR3 loop spans 14 amino acids. The CDR3 region is CASSVTGGTTEAFF. CDR3 nucleotides: TGTGCCAGCAGTGTAACAGGGGGCACCACTGAAGCTTTCTTT.

This clonotype was counted a few times. V is TRBV20-1 and J is TRBJ2-1; D might be TRBD2 (5 bases). The CDR3 length is 15 residues. In germline, CDR1 is DFQATT, CDR2 SNEGSKA (reference sequence). With 3 bases removed from V and 2 bases from J, the gap between germline ends came to 14 bases. In nucleotides, the CDR3 is TGCAGTGCTAGCTTCGGGGATTTGCCCTACAATGAGCAGTTCTTC. Translating it yields CSASFGDLPYNEQFF.

J is TRBJ1-2 and V is TRBV9; 8 nucleotides agree with TRBD1. The V gene end was trimmed by 0 bases and the J gene end by 6 bases; junction bases not matched to a gene: 4. This CDR3 is 14 amino acids long. CDR1 and CDR2 from the germline V gene are SGDLS and YYNGEE. CDR3 region: CASSVVGQGDGYTF. CDR3 DNA: TGTGCCAGCAGCGTAGTAGGACAGGGAGATGGCTACACCTTC.

Details on this clonotype: This may come from a read error, since a much larger clone is one base off. V and J are TRBV5-1 and TRBJ2-3, with D unresolved. Germline values: CDR1 SGHRS, CDR2 YFSETQ. The CDR3 loop spans 15 amino acids. The CDR3 DNA reads TGCGCCAGCGGCTTGCTTTCGGACGGCACAGATACGCAGTATTTT. Translating it yields CASGLLSDGTDTQYF. Supplemented by reference TRBV5-1 and TRBJ2-3, the full variable domain reads KAGVTQTPRYLIKTRGQQVTLSCSPISGHRSVSWYQQTPGQGLQFLFEYFSETQRNKGNFPGRFSGRQFSNSRSEMNVSTLELGDSALYLCASGLLSDGTDTQYFGPGTRLTVL.

This clonotype was seen more than once but under ten times. J is TRBJ2-2 and V is TRBV6-1; a weak D match, TRBD1 (6 bases). With 8 bases removed from V and 0 bases from J, the gap between germline ends came to 13 bases. The CDR3 runs to 15 residues. The germline V gene encodes CDR1 MNHNS and CDR2 SASEGT. CDR3 sequence: CASHTGLTNTGELFF. As DNA, the CDR3 is TGTGCCAGCCATACAGGGCTGACGAACACCGGGGAGCTGTTTTTT.

The V and J genes are TRBV5-6 and TRBJ2-7; TRBD1 matches at 7 bases. The CDR3 consists of 12 residues. CDR1 SGHDT and CDR2 YYEEEE come from the germline V gene. The V gene end was trimmed by 4 bases and the J gene end by 6 bases; junction bases not matched to a gene: 4. CDR3 protein: CASSRQGFEQYF. DNA of the CDR3: TGTGCCAGCAGCCGACAGGGTTTCGAGCAGTACTTC.

This clonotype was seen a handful of times. The chain combines TRBV7-9 with TRBJ2-1; TRBD2 aligns across 9 bases. Trimming cost V 6 bases and J 8 bases; bases outside gene matches: 8. Germline loops: CDR1 SEHNR, CDR2 FQNEAQ (reference sequence). CDR3 length equals 14 residues. The CDR3 is CASSPGLASDEQFF. CDR3 in DNA: TGTGCCAGCAGTCCGGGACTAGCTTCCGATGAGCAGTTCTTC.

This clonotype was seen only a few times. The chain links TRBV12-3 or TRBV12-4 to TRBJ2-5, with 12 bases identical to TRBD2. With 4 bases clipped from V and 1 base from J, the junction kept 1 base outside the gene matches. The CDR3 contains 15 residues. The CDR3 sequence: CASSSSGRAQETQYF. The CDR3 DNA reads as TGTGCCAGCAGTTCTAGCGGGAGGGCCCAAGAGACCCAGTACTTC.

The rearrangement uses TRBV10-3 and TRBJ2-5, with 8 bases fitting TRBD2. J gave up 7 bases and V 3 bases, and 7 bases lay outside the gene matches. Germline V gene lookup returns CDR1 ENHRY and CDR2 SYGVKD. CDR3 length: 14 amino acids. The CDR3 is CAISDASGSGTQYF. CDR3 DNA sequence: TGTGCCATCAGTGACGCCAGCGGGAGCGGGACCCAGTACTTC.

This clonotype has a count of ten or more. The chain uses TRBV4-2 and TRBJ1-1, with D uncertain. V gave up 4 bases and J gave up 1 base, with 13 bases separating them. The germline CDR1 and CDR2 sequences are LGHNA and YNFKEQ. The CDR3 has 15 amino acids. CDR3 in DNA: TGTGCCAGCAGCCCCAGAACGGGTGGGAACACTGAAGCTTTCTTT. This sequence encodes CASSPRTGGNTEAFF.

This clonotype was counted between two and nine times. This chain joins TRBV28 and TRBJ2-7; no firm D call. The germline CDR1 and CDR2 sequences are MDHEN and SYDVKM. The CDR3 loop spans 14 amino acids. Deletions cut 10 bases from V and 1 base from J, with 17 bases between. CDR3 nucleotide sequence: TGTGCCACTTCGACCGGGCCGTTGTCCTACGAGCAGTACTTC. Translating it yields CATSTGPLSYEQYF. The entire variable domain, with the rest obtained from reference TRBV28 and TRBJ2-7, is as follows: DVKVTQSSRYLVKRTGEKVFLECVQDMDHENMFWYRQDPGLGLRLIYFSYDVKMKEKGDIPEGYSVSREKKERFSLILESASTNQTSMYLCATSTGPLSYEQYFGPGTRLTVT.

V gene TRBV7-6 combines with J gene TRBJ2-7; D is undetermined. The CDR3 is 14 residues long. Trimming stripped 3 bases from V and 2 bases from J, with 11 bases between. CDR1 is SGHVS, CDR2 FNYEAQ, per germline. The CDR3: CASSFTRNTYEQYF. CDR3 nucleotide sequence: TGTGCCAGCAGCTTCACCCGCAACACCTACGAGCAGTACTTC.

The rearrangement uses TRBV20-1 and TRBJ2-1, with TRBD2 matching over 8 bases. Trimming took 3 bases from V and 7 from J; bases not matched to a gene: 5. The CDR3 runs to 13 residues. The V gene's germline CDR1 is DFQATT and CDR2 SNEGSKA (reference sequence). In nucleotides, the CDR3 is TGCAGTGCTAGCGCGGGAGGTCTTAATGAGCAGTTCTTC. It specifies CSASAGGLNEQFF.

This clonotype has a count of ten or more. The chain joins TRBV7-9 to TRBJ1-2; TRBD1 matches 9 bases. The CDR3 contains 14 residues. Germline loops: CDR1 SEHNR, CDR2 FQNEAQ (reference sequence). V lost 4 bases, J lost 5 bases, and 5 bases stayed unmatched. CDR3 sequence (DNA): TGTGCCAGCAGCTCCCCCGGGACAGGGTATGGCTACACCTTC. This sequence encodes CASSSPGTGYGYTF.

This chain uses TRBV7-2 with TRBJ1-1; D call uncertain. The germline V gene has CDR1 SGHTA and CDR2 FQGNSA. V was cut by 2 bases and J by 3 bases, with 7 bases left in between. The CDR3 runs to 13 residues. This CDR3 is CASSLSVDTEAFF. For the CDR3, the DNA is TGTGCCAGCAGCTTATCGGTGGACACTGAAGCTTTCTTT.

This clonotype was counted only a few times. The V gene is TRBV6-1, the J gene TRBJ2-1; the match to TRBD1 covers 8 bases. This CDR3 region has 14 residues. Germline CDR1 reads MNHNS; CDR2 reads SASEGT. V lost 6 bases to trimming and J lost 7 bases; unmatched junction nucleotides: 8. The CDR3 region has the DNA TGTGCCAGCAGCCGCGGACAGGGAGGTAATGAGCAGTTCTTC. This sequence encodes CASSRGQGGNEQFF.

The chain couples TRBV24-1 to TRBJ2-1, with D unresolved. Trimming took off 2 bases at V and 3 bases at J, with 13 bases between the two ends. Looked up from germline, CDR1 is KGHDR and CDR2 is SFDVKD. The length of the CDR3 is 16 residues. The CDR3 loop is CATSDSDGNGYNEQFF. In DNA, the CDR3 is TGTGCCACCAGTGATTCGGACGGAAACGGCTACAATGAGCAGTTCTTC.

This chain links TRBV3-1 with TRBJ2-7; D perhaps matches TRBD1 (5 bases). The germline V gene has CDR1 LGHDT and CDR2 YNNKEL (reference sequence). The V and J ends lost 3 bases and 2 bases respectively, with 8 bases between them. This CDR3 has 13 amino acids. This CDR3 reads CASSHAGTYEQYF. DNA for the CDR3: TGTGCCAGCAGCCATGCAGGGACCTACGAGCAGTACTTC.

The V and J genes are TRBV2 and TRBJ1-6; 9 bases agree with TRBD1. The CDR3 consists of 16 residues. Germline CDR1 SNHLY, CDR2 FYNNEI. V lost 5 bases and J lost 5; bases outside the gene matches: 7. The CDR3 here is CASSWDREWNNSPLHF. CDR3 DNA: TGTGCCAGCAGTTGGGACAGGGAGTGGAATAATTCACCCCTCCACTTT.

V usage is TRBV29-1 and J usage is TRBJ1-5; no clear D. The length of the CDR3 is 14 residues. In germline, CDR1 is SQVTM, CDR2 ANQGSEA. Trimming pared 4 bases from V and 1 base from J, leaving 11 bases between. CDR3 in DNA: TGCAGCGTTGTAGTTGGAGGGAGCAATCAGCCCCAGCATTTT. This sequence encodes CSVVVGGSNQPQHF.

This clonotype was detected a few times. A much larger clone sits a single nucleotide away, making a read error possible. The chain employs TRBV7-9 and TRBJ2-7; 7 bases are a match to TRBD1. V was clipped by 4 bases and J by 0 bases; unmatched bases: 3. Germline V CDR1 and CDR2: SEHNR, FQNEAQ (reference sequence). This CDR3 comprises 14 residues. The chain's CDR3 is CASSSRDSSYEQYF. The CDR3, as DNA: TGTGCCAGCAGCTCCCGGGACAGCTCCTACGAGCAGTACTTC. The full variable domain, in which reference TRBV7-9 and TRBJ2-7 provide the parts outside the CDR3, is DTGVSQNPRHKITKRGQNVTFRCDPISEHNRLYWYRQTLGQGPEFLTYFQNEAQLEKSRLLSDRFSAERPKGSFSTLEIQRTEQGDSAMYLCASSSRDSSYEQYFGPGTRLTVT.